This is a list of T cell receptor beta chains from one sample in a study of CD8 T cells in Susac syndrome. TCRdb re-called the immunoSEQ multiplex PCR reads with MiXCR, one entry per CDR3 protein. The profile shows 70,000 to 100,000 distinct CDR3 sequences, about 93% of them singletons. Sample: CD8+ T cells from PBMCs. Every receptor here comes from a human donor in good health. CDR3s include the opening cysteine and the closing phenylalanine or tryptophan. Fields, in order: D gene, clone size, V gene, J gene, CDR3 DNA, CDR3 protein. D genes are given only for firm matches. A clone size is listed for some rows: how often the clone was seen (once, few, many), or a class if it is expanded.

-	once	TRBV19	TRBJ2-2	TGTGCCAGTAGTGATCTGAACACCGGGGAGCTGTTTTTT	CASSDLNTGELFF
-	-	TRBV10-1	TRBJ1-1	TGCGCCACCCTAGTGGAGAGCAACACTGAAGCTTTCTTT	CATLVESNTEAFF
TRBD1	-	TRBV20-1	TRBJ1-5	TGCAGTGCTAGCCCGGGACAGGGGTTCAATCAGCCCCAGCATTTT	CSASPGQGFNQPQHF
-	-	TRBV6-5	TRBJ1-5	TGTGCCACAGCTTTTAGTCGGGGATCGTATCAGCCCCAGCATTTT	CATAFSRGSYQPQHF
-	-	TRBV4-2	TRBJ2-2	TGTGCCGTCCGGGGTAGCGGGGAGCTGTTTTTT	CAVRGSGELFF
-	-	TRBV9	TRBJ2-1	TGTGCCAGCAGCGAGTCGGACGGGGTCTACAATGAGCAGTTCTTC	CASSESDGVYNEQFF
-	-	TRBV9	TRBJ2-1	TGTGCCAGCAGCGTATCCCAGCGGGCGGCGGCGTCCTACAATGAGCAGTTCTTC	CASSVSQRAAASYNEQFF
TRBD1	-	TRBV5-1	TRBJ1-1	TGCGCCAGCAGCTGGGGGACAGGGGAAAACACTGAAGCTTTCTTT	CASSWGTGENTEAFF
-	-	TRBV14	TRBJ1-2	TGTGCCAGCAGCCAAGATCTCGGGGGACACTATGGCTACACCTTC	CASSQDLGGHYGYTF
-	-	TRBV20-1	TRBJ1-1	TGCAGTGCTAGGAAGGGCACTGAAGCTTTCTTT	CSARKGTEAFF
-	-	TRBV29-1	TRBJ2-6	TGCAGCGTTGGGGGAACTGGGGCCAACGTCCTGACTTTC	CSVGGTGANVLTF
-	-	TRBV7-9	TRBJ2-2	TGTGCCAGCAGCCTAGAAGGGGCCGGGGAGCTGTTTTTT	CASSLEGAGELFF
-	-	TRBV7-9	TRBJ1-3	TGTGCCAGCAGCCCCCCAGGTTCGAACACCATATATTTT	CASSPPGSNTIYF
-	-	TRBV13	TRBJ2-5	TGTGCCAGCAGCTTAGAGGAAGAGACCCAGTACTTC	CASSLEEETQYF
-	-	TRBV12-3/TRBV12-4	TRBJ2-7	TGTGCCAGCAGCGGACCGGCCGAGCAGTACTTC	CASSGPAEQYF
-	-	TRBV3-1	TRBJ2-5	TGTGCCAGCAGCCAAGATCTTGATCAAGAGACCCAGTACTTC	CASSQDLDQETQYF
-	-	TRBV13	TRBJ1-1	TGTGCCAGCAGCCACGGACAGCGAACCACTGAAGTTTTCTTT	CASSHGQRTTEVFF
-	-	TRBV29-1	TRBJ1-1	TGCAGCTCACCGGGAGGGGACACTGAAGCTTTCTTT	CSSPGGDTEAFF
-	-	TRBV14	TRBJ2-3	TGTGCCAGCAGCCCTGGACCCGGGGAACTTACGCAGTATTTT	CASSPGPGELTQYF
-	-	TRBV19	TRBJ2-7	TGTGCCAGTAGTATCGGGACGGGTAACTACGAGCAGTACTTC	CASSIGTGNYEQYF
-	-	TRBV19	TRBJ1-6	TGTGCCAGTAGTATCGGAGGGGAAGGTTCACCCCTCCACTTT	CASSIGGEGSPLHF
-	-	TRBV20-1	TRBJ2-1	TGCAGTGCTAGGGGGGAAGGCTCCTACAATGAGCAGTTCTTC	CSARGEGSYNEQFF
-	-	TRBV7-8	TRBJ1-5	TGTGCCAGCAGCATAAACCCCGGAGTATATAGCAATCAGCCCCAGCATTTT	CASSINPGVYSNQPQHF
TRBD1	-	TRBV29-1	TRBJ1-1	TGCAGCGTTCCCCGGGCAGGACAGGGGGCGAGAACTGAAGCTTTCTTT	CSVPRAGQGARTEAFF
-	-	TRBV27	TRBJ1-5	TGTGCCAGCAGTTTATCGATCCAGACCAATCAGCCCCAGCATTTT	CASSLSIQTNQPQHF
-	-	TRBV12-3/TRBV12-4	TRBJ2-7	TGTGCCAGCAGTTTCTGGCGGAACGAGCAGTACTTC	CASSFWRNEQYF
-	-	TRBV29-1	TRBJ1-1	TGCAGCGTTAGGGCGGGGGTGAACACTGAAGCTTTCTTT	CSVRAGVNTEAFF
TRBD2	-	TRBV12-3/TRBV12-4	TRBJ2-3	TGTGCCAGCAGCTCGGGACTAGCGGGGCCCCCAGATACGCAGTATTTT	CASSSGLAGPPDTQYF
TRBD1	once	TRBV12-5	TRBJ1-1	TGTGCTAGTGGTTGGACAGGGGAGGTTGGTGGAGCTTTCTTT	CASGWTGEVGGAFF
TRBD2	-	TRBV7-3	TRBJ2-5	TGTGCCAACGCGTCCGAGGGACTAGCGGAAGAGACCCAGTACTTC	CANASEGLAEETQYF
-	-	TRBV29-1	TRBJ1-1	TGCAGCGTTGAAGGGGGAGGGACGGGGGAAGCTTTCTTT	CSVEGGGTGEAFF
-	once	TRBV9	TRBJ1-3	TGTGCCAGCAGCGTAGATACCGGCTCTGGAAACACCATATATTTT	CASSVDTGSGNTIYF
TRBD1	-	TRBV5-5	TRBJ1-3	TGTGCCAGCAGCCTCGACAGGGACCCCACGGGAAACACCATATATTTT	CASSLDRDPTGNTIYF
TRBD1	-	TRBV13	TRBJ2-2	TGTGCCAGCAGCCCGGACAGGCCGAACACCGGGGAGCTGTTTTTT	CASSPDRPNTGELFF
-	-	TRBV29-1	TRBJ2-2	TGCAGCGTTGACGGGGGGCTTAACACCGGGGAGCTGTTTTTT	CSVDGGLNTGELFF
-	-	TRBV29-1	TRBJ2-2	TGCAGCGTCGCGACAGCCTCGGACACCGGGGAGCTGTTTTTT	CSVATASDTGELFF
-	-	TRBV9	TRBJ2-1	TGTGCCAGCAGCTACGACGATGGAGTTCTGGATGAGCAGTTCTTC	CASSYDDGVLDEQFF
TRBD1	-	TRBV6-5	TRBJ1-1	TGTGCAACGACAGGGGTCACTGAAGCTTTCTTT	CATTGVTEAFF
TRBD2	-	TRBV27	TRBJ2-6	TGTGCCAGCACCTATATTCGGGGGGGTATAGGTTCTGGGGCCAACGTCCTGACTTTC	CASTYIRGGIGSGANVLTF
-	-	TRBV4-1	TRBJ2-7	TGCGCCAGCAGCCCGGGACGGGGATCCTACGAGCAGTACTTC	CASSPGRGSYEQYF
TRBD2	-	TRBV2	TRBJ2-1	TGTGCCAGCAGTGAAGTCTTAGCGGGGGGGTACAATGAGCAGTTCTTC	CASSEVLAGGYNEQFF
TRBD1	-	TRBV24-1	TRBJ2-3	TGTGCCACCAGTGAGGACGGGACAGGAAATAAAGATACGCAGTATTTT	CATSEDGTGNKDTQYF